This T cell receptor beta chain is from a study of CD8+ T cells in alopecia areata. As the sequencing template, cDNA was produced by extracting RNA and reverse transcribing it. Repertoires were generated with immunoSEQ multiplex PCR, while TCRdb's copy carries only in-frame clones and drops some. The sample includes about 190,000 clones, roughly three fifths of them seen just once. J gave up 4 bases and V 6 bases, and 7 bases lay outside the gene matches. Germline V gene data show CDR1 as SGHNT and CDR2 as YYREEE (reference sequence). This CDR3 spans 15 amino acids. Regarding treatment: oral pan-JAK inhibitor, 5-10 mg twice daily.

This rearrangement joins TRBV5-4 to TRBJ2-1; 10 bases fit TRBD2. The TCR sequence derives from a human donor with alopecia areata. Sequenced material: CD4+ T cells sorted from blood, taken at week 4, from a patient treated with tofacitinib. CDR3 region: CASNSLAGEYNEQFF. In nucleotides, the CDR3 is TGTGCCAGCAACTCCCTAGCGGGAGAGTACAATGAGCAGTTCTTC.